This TCR beta chain originates from a study of response to subunit inactivated influenza vaccine. Study findings and constraints: Only a handful of new T cells, the authors suggested, are recruited with each seasonal influenza vaccination.

Turning to this clonotype: The antigen remains undetermined.

MiXCR, run by TCRdb on the RT-PCR reads, gives a single entry per CDR3 protein. This table has over 650,000 distinct CDR3 sequences, around 18% appearing once. CDR3 length: 17 residues. After removal of 1 base from V and 0 bases from J, the junction contained 7 bases not matched to a gene. Germline CDR1 is DFQATT and CDR2 is SNEGSKA (reference sequence). The origin of this receptor is a man in his forties or fifties who received an inactivated influenza vaccine. The chain has TRBV20-1 and TRBJ2-5; TRBD2 matches at 11 bases. The source material was PBMCs from blood, sampled roughly 5 days after vaccination. As DNA, the CDR3 is TGCAGTGCTAGAGCTGGGCTAGCGGGGGGTTACCAAGAGACCCAGTACTTC. It specifies CSARAGLAGGYQETQYF.